These 17 T cell receptor beta chains were sequenced from one sample in a study of response to subunit inactivated influenza vaccine. TCRdb reanalysed the RT-PCR reads using MiXCR and keeps one entry per CDR3 protein. The table has about 530,000 distinct CDR3 sequences, about 12% seen once; the top ten hold roughly 10%. The material was PBMCs from blood, obtained on the day of vaccination. All receptors derive from a man aged 50 to 60 who received an inactivated influenza vaccine.

The V gene is TRBV5-1, the J gene TRBJ2-1; 7 bases map to TRBD1. V was pared by 0 bases and J by 5 bases, with 8 bases of the junction left unmatched. Germline V gene data show CDR1 as SGHRS and CDR2 as YFSETQ. The CDR3 totals 16 residues. DNA of the CDR3: TGCGCCAGCAGCTTGGACCCCGGGACAGCTAACAATGAGCAGTTCTTC. Translation: CASSLDPGTANNEQFF.

This clonotype was counted many times. This chain joins TRBV12-3 or TRBV12-4 and TRBJ1-5, with 8 positions matching TRBD1. The CDR3 extends over 14 amino acids. Trimming cost V 6 bases and J 2 bases; bases outside gene matches: 3. The CDR3 region is CASSPGQGNQPQHF. For the CDR3, the DNA is TGTGCCAGCAGCCCGGGACAGGGCAATCAGCCCCAGCATTTT.

This clonotype was seen at least ten times. CDR3 in DNA: TGCAGCGCAGGCTCCCTCACAGATACGCAGTATTTT. Its protein product is CSAGSLTDTQYF. The chain carries TRBV29-1 and TRBJ2-3; no reliable D call. V was shortened by 7 bases and J by 2 bases, with 10 bases between the two germline ends. The CDR3 has 12 residues. The germline V gene encodes CDR1 SQVTM and CDR2 ANQGSEA.

This clonotype was found many times. This sequence joins TRBV5-1 and TRBJ2-7; 7 bases line up with TRBD2. The V segment lost 4 bases and the J segment 2 bases; nucleotides outside the gene matches: 6. CDR1 is SGHRS and CDR2 is YFSETQ in the germline V gene. This CDR3 is 14 amino acids long. The CDR3 DNA reads as TGCGCCAGCAGCCCCGGACTAGTTCCCTACGAGCAGTACTTC. Its translation: CASSPGLVPYEQYF.

The V call is TRBV18, the J call TRBJ2-5; D is unresolved. The CDR3 totals 13 residues. Trimming took 4 bases from V and 1 from J, leaving 7 bases between them. The germline gives CDR1 KGHSH, CDR2 LQKENI. DNA for the CDR3: TGTGCCAGCTCACACTACAGCCAAGAGACCCAGTACTTC. Translation: CASSHYSQETQYF.

This clonotype was observed a handful of times. The V call is TRBV11-2, the J call TRBJ2-7; 10 bases align to TRBD2. Germline V lookup: CDR1 SGHAT, CDR2 FQNNGV. The ends lost 1 base at V and 0 bases at J; junction bases unmatched: 12. The CDR3 has 19 amino acids. Here the CDR3 DNA reads TGTGCCAGCAGCTTAGTGTCTAGCGGGGGTCGTACAAGCTCCTACGAGCAGTACTTC. Translation: CASSLVSSGGRTSSYEQYF.

This clonotype showed up just a few times. The DNA of the CDR3 is TGTGCCAGCTCACCCCCGGGACAGGGGGCAGCCTACGAGCAGTACTTC. This translates into CASSPPGQGAAYEQYF. The gene calls are TRBV18 and TRBJ2-7, with 12 bases lining up with TRBD1. Germline V gene data show CDR1 as KGHSH and CDR2 as LQKENI. After removal of 3 bases from V and 2 bases from J, the junction contained 5 bases not matched to a gene. The CDR3 contains 16 residues.

This clonotype occurred many times. A much larger clone lies one base from this, so it may be a read error. The rearrangement joins TRBV5-1 to TRBJ2-7, with D perhaps matching TRBD1 (5 bases). CDR3 length equals 12 residues. Germline assignment: CDR1 SGHRS and CDR2 YFSETQ. Trimming removed 0 bases from V and 5 bases from J, with 6 bases in between. CDR3 sequence: CASSLEGNEQYF. CDR3 in DNA: TGCGCCAGCAGCTTGGAGGGGAACGAGCAGTACTTC.

DNA of the CDR3: TGCGCCAGCAGGAGGGCCGGGACAGATACCGGGGAGCTGTTTTTT. It codes for CASRRAGTDTGELFF. The chain links TRBV5-1 to TRBJ2-2; 7 positions agree with TRBD1. Germline CDR1 reads SGHRS; CDR2 reads YFSETQ. The CDR3 is 15 amino acids. With 5 bases clipped from V and 5 bases from J, the junction kept 9 bases outside the gene matches.

This clonotype was recorded a few times. This CDR3 is CSARTGLQETQYF. The CDR3 region has the DNA TGCAGTGCAAGGACAGGGTTACAAGAGACCCAGTACTTC. V usage is TRBV20-1 and J usage is TRBJ2-5, with TRBD1 matching 8 bases. The J segment lost 2 bases and the V segment lost 6 bases, leaving 5 bases of the junction unmatched. The germline V gene has CDR1 DFQATT and CDR2 SNEGSKA (reference sequence). CDR3 length equals 13 residues.

V usage is TRBV7-3 and J usage is TRBJ2-3; 11 bases align to TRBD2. Germline CDR1 reads SGHTA; CDR2 reads FQGTGA. Germline trimming cut 1 base from V and 5 bases from J; bases unmatched to any gene: 11. CDR3 length equals 18 residues. CDR3 sequence reads: CASSLNGAGTSGLDTQYF. The CDR3 DNA reads TGTGCCAGCAGCTTAAATGGAGCCGGGACTAGCGGATTAGATACGCAGTATTTT.

This rearrangement joins TRBV3-1 to TRBJ2-5, with TRBD2 matching over 12 bases. V shed 4 bases and J 0 bases; nucleotides not matched to a gene: 12. From germline, CDR1 is LGHDT and CDR2 YNNKEL (reference sequence). This CDR3 has 19 amino acids. The CDR3 loop reads CASSLYLPGLAGHQETQYF. The CDR3 DNA sequence: TGTGCCAGCAGCCTCTATCTTCCGGGACTAGCGGGCCACCAAGAGACCCAGTACTTC.

The chain uses TRBV12-3 or TRBV12-4 and TRBJ2-7; TRBD1 aligns across 10 bases. With 6 bases clipped from V and 7 bases from J, the junction kept 9 bases outside the gene matches. The CDR3 totals 14 residues. CDR3 nucleotides: TGTGCCAGCAGACCCAGACAGGGGGCGAAGGAGCAGTACTTC. It codes for CASRPRQGAKEQYF.

This clonotype was found many times. The chain recombines TRBV5-1 with TRBJ2-7; D gene uncertain. The V gene's germline CDR1 is SGHRS and CDR2 YFSETQ. The CDR3 loop spans 13 amino acids. V was pared by 1 base and J by 3 bases, with 8 bases between. The CDR3 loop reads CASSLWTDYEQYF. Written as DNA, the CDR3 is TGCGCCAGCAGCTTGTGGACGGACTACGAGCAGTACTTC.

This clonotype was counted between two and nine times. The chain couples TRBV27 to TRBJ2-6, with D hard to call. The V gene lost 2 bases and the J gene lost 0 bases, with 14 bases spanning the gap. Germline CDR1 reads MNHEY; CDR2 reads SMNVEV (reference sequence). There are 18 residues in the CDR3. The CDR3 nucleotides are TGTGCCAGCAGTTTAACCTCCCGAGACGTCTCTGGGGCCAACGTCCTGACTTTC. It codes for CASSLTSRDVSGANVLTF.

The V and J genes are TRBV29-1 and TRBJ1-2, with D possibly matching TRBD1 (6 bases). CDR3 size: 15 residues. Germline lookup yields CDR1 SQVTM and CDR2 ANQGSEA. The V gene lost 6 bases and the J gene lost 4 bases, with 21 bases spanning the gap. CDR3 DNA: TGCAGCGTACCCCGCGGGGGCTTTCATACCTATGGCTACACCTTC. This encodes CSVPRGGFHTYGYTF.

This clonotype was seen many times. The rearrangement links TRBV12-3 or TRBV12-4 to TRBJ1-5; D ambiguous. The CDR3 is 13 residues long. The germline V and J ends were trimmed by 6 bases and 6 bases, with 12 bases remaining between them. CDR3 nucleotide sequence: TGTGCCAGCAGCCCCAGTGGTGCTCAGCCCCAGCATTTT. Its translation is CASSPSGAQPQHF.